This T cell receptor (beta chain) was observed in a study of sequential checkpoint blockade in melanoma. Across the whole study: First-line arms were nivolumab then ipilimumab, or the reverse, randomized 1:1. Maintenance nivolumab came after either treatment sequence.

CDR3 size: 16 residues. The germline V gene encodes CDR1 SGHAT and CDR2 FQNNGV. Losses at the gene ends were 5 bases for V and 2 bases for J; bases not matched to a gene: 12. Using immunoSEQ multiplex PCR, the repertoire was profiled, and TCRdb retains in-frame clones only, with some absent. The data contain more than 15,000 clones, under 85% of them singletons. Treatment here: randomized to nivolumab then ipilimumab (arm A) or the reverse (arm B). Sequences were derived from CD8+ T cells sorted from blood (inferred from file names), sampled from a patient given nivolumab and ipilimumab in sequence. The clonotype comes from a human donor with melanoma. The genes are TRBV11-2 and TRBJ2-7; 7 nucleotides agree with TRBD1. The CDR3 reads CASSTWDSSTPYEQYF. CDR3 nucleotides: TGTGCCAGCAGCACATGGGACAGCTCGACCCCCTACGAGCAGTACTTC.